Listed here are 19 T cell receptor beta chains from one sample, sequenced in a study of control samples from healthy donors and cancer patients. The data were produced by immunoSEQ multiplex PCR, yet TCRdb's version contains in-frame clones alone and is incomplete. The data show around 120,000 clones, around 93% seen once. What was sequenced was PBMCs. These receptors all stem from a man aged 50-59 years with head and neck cancer.

This chain uses TRBV24-1 with TRBJ2-2, with 7 bases that match TRBD1. This CDR3 comprises 16 residues. V shed 4 bases, J shed 4 bases, and the junction held 8 bases outside the gene matches. Germline V gene data show CDR1 as KGHDR and CDR2 as SFDVKD. The CDR3 loop reads CATSDPTGTSTGELFF. CDR3 DNA sequence: TGTGCCACCAGTGACCCGACAGGGACGAGCACCGGGGAGCTGTTTTTT.

The DNA of the CDR3 is TGTGCCAGCAGCGGCGTTCCCGGGACTATCCAAGAGACCCAGTACTTC. Translated: CASSGVPGTIQETQYF. The chain employs TRBV9 and TRBJ2-5, with 7 bases aligning to TRBD2. The CDR3 extends over 16 amino acids. The V and J ends lost 3 bases and 1 base, in that order; junction bases with no gene match: 9. Per germline, CDR1 SGDLS and CDR2 YYNGEE.

In its sample, this clone was seen once. V usage is TRBV7-3 and J usage is TRBJ2-3; 7 bases line up with TRBD1. CDR1 is SGHTA and CDR2 is FQGTGA in the germline V gene. Trimming at V came to 5 bases and at J to 6 bases, leaving 5 bases not matched to a gene. The CDR3 has 13 amino acids. In nucleotides, the CDR3 is TGTGCCAGCAGCGGCACCAGGGGGGATACGCAGTATTTT. It codes for CASSGTRGDTQYF.

This chain uses TRBV9 with TRBJ2-7, with D possibly TRBD1 on 7 matching bases. The length of the CDR3 is 13 residues. Germline lookup yields CDR1 SGDLS and CDR2 YYNGEE. V was shortened by 3 bases and J by 7 bases, with 14 bases between the two germline ends. This chain's CDR3 is CASSAGGYREQYF. DNA of the CDR3: TGTGCCAGCAGCGCAGGGGGGTACCGGGAGCAGTACTTC. Full variable domain (outside the CDR3, taken from reference TRBV9 and TRBJ2-7): DSGVTQTPKHLITATGQRVTLRCSPRSGDLSVYWYQQSLDQGLQFLIQYYNGEERAKGNILERFSAQQFPDLHSELNLSSLELGDSALYFCASSAGGYREQYFGPGTRLTVT.

V and J are TRBV3-1 (or the pseudogene TRBV3-2) and TRBJ1-1; D uncertain. Trimming cost V 2 bases and J 0 bases, with 10 bases left between them. Germline V lookup: CDR1 LGHDT, CDR2 YNNKEL (reference sequence). The CDR3 runs 15 residues. For the CDR3, the DNA is TGTGCCAGCAGCCAAAGAGGTCCCATGAACACTGAAGCTTTCTTT. Its protein product is CASSQRGPMNTEAFF.

The chain joins TRBV18 to TRBJ2-7, with 8 bases aligning to TRBD1. The length of the CDR3 is 18 residues. The trim removed 4 bases at V and 2 bases at J, leaving 16 bases unmatched. CDR1 is KGHSH, CDR2 LQKENI, per germline. This CDR3 is CASSQDRASVSGAYEQYF. In DNA, the CDR3 is TGTGCCAGCTCACAGGACAGGGCGAGCGTATCGGGGGCCTACGAGCAGTACTTC.

The J gene is TRBJ1-4, the V gene TRBV18; the D gene is possibly TRBD1 (5 bases). V was clipped by 0 bases and J by 7 bases, with 12 bases between them. The germline V gene encodes CDR1 KGHSH and CDR2 LQKENI. CDR3 size: 15 residues. CDR3 protein: CASSPPSRGGEKLFF. In DNA, the CDR3 is TGTGCCAGCTCACCACCGAGTCGGGGGGGTGAAAAACTGTTTTTT.

The chain recombines TRBV6-1 with TRBJ1-5; D not certain. This CDR3 has 14 amino acids. The V end was cut by 3 bases, the J end by 7 bases, with 13 bases between. CDR1 is MNHNS, CDR2 SASEGT, per germline. CDR3 region: CASSESWEGQPQHF. CDR3 DNA sequence: TGTGCCAGCAGTGAGTCCTGGGAAGGGCAGCCCCAGCATTTT.

With respect to this clone: The same CDR3 can be traced to other DNA sequences in this sample. The chain links TRBV20-1 to TRBJ2-5; D is unclear. Trimming cost V 5 bases and J 1 base, with 2 bases left between them. The CDR3 loop spans 10 amino acids. Germline CDR1 and CDR2: DFQATT and SNEGSKA (reference sequence). CDR3 in amino acids: CSAPQETQYF. CDR3 DNA sequence: TGCAGTGCTCCCCAAGAGACCCAGTACTTC.

The rearrangement links TRBV19 to TRBJ2-2; tentatively, D is TRBD1 or TRBD2 (6 bases each). The CDR3 is 15 residues long. Germline CDR1 LNHDA, CDR2 SQIVND (reference sequence). Deletions cut 1 base from V and 5 bases from J, with 11 bases between. CDR3 loop: CASSIAGASTGELFF. The CDR3 nucleotides read TGTGCCAGTAGTATAGCGGGGGCCTCTACCGGGGAGCTGTTTTTT.

The chain carries TRBV5-1 and TRBJ2-5; 8 bases match TRBD2. The CDR3 is 20 amino acids. V dropped 4 bases and J dropped 0; count of bases not matched to a gene: 20. In germline, CDR1 is SGHRS, CDR2 YFSETQ. DNA for the CDR3: TGCGCCAGCAGCAAAAGATCGGGGGGGTTTCTCCCTACGTACCAAGAGACCCAGTACTTC. This encodes CASSKRSGGFLPTYQETQYF.

The chain is built from TRBV2 and TRBJ1-5; a weak D match, TRBD1 (6 bases). Germline V CDR1 and CDR2: SNHLY, FYNNEI. The CDR3 runs 14 residues. The V and J ends lost 4 bases and 0 bases respectively, with 7 bases between them. For the CDR3, the DNA is TGTGCCAGCAGTGGGGACATTAGCAATCAGCCCCAGCATTTT. Protein sequence: CASSGDISNQPQHF.

The rearrangement links TRBV19 to TRBJ1-2, with 7 positions matching TRBD1. Unmatched junction bases numbered 8, after V lost 9 bases and J lost 1 base. The length of the CDR3 is 14 residues. The germline gives CDR1 LNHDA, CDR2 SQIVND (reference sequence). The CDR3: CASRPQGFNYGYTF. CDR3 coding DNA: TGTGCCAGCCGACCACAGGGGTTTAACTATGGCTACACCTTC.

V is TRBV19 and J is TRBJ1-1; the match to TRBD1 covers 8 bases. Trimming cost V 7 bases and J 0 bases; bases outside gene matches: 19. Germline V lookup: CDR1 LNHDA, CDR2 SQIVND (reference sequence). CDR3 size: 19 residues. CDR3 sequence reads: CASTQKGLQGRGLNTEAFF. The CDR3 DNA reads TGTGCCAGTACCCAAAAGGGTCTACAGGGCAGGGGGCTGAACACTGAAGCTTTCTTT.

The J gene is TRBJ1-2, the V gene TRBV30; D uncertain. This CDR3 is built from 14 residues. Trimming left V 4 bases short and J 0 bases short, with 12 bases between. Germline CDR1 and CDR2: GTSNPN and SVGIG (reference sequence). For the CDR3, the DNA is TGTGCCTGGACCGCTTCTGAAGCTAACTATGGCTACACCTTC. It is translated as CAWTASEANYGYTF.

V and J are TRBV19 and TRBJ2-5; D gene uncertain. The V gene's germline CDR1 is LNHDA and CDR2 SQIVND (reference sequence). The V end was cut by 2 bases, the J end by 2 bases, with 6 bases between. The CDR3 has 13 amino acids. The CDR3 DNA follows: TGTGCCAGTAGTATATGGTTACAAGAGACCCAGTACTTC. Residues: CASSIWLQETQYF.

The J gene is TRBJ2-7, the V gene TRBV12-3 or TRBV12-4, with no clear D. Trimming left V 5 bases short and J 7 bases short, with 15 bases between. There are 13 residues in the CDR3. DNA of the CDR3: TGTGCCAGCAGTGCCTCCGTCCCTTTAGAGCAGTACTTC. Translating gives CASSASVPLEQYF.

V and J are TRBV6-5 and TRBJ1-2, with TRBD1 matching over 9 bases. Germline values: CDR1 MNHEY, CDR2 SVGAGI. Trimming took 5 bases from V and 2 from J; bases not matched to a gene: 3. This CDR3 is 14 amino acids long. As DNA, the CDR3 is TGTGCCAGCAGTCCTGACAGGGGGAACTATGGCTACACCTTC. As protein: CASSPDRGNYGYTF.

The J gene is TRBJ2-5, the V gene TRBV28; 7 nucleotides agree with TRBD2. The CDR3 runs 15 residues. V lost 3 bases, J lost 1 base, and 5 bases stayed unmatched. Germline CDR1 is MDHEN and CDR2 is SYDVKM. The chain's CDR3 is CASSLGGAPQETQYF. The CDR3 nucleotides are TGTGCCAGCAGTTTGGGAGGGGCCCCCCAAGAGACCCAGTACTTC.